Listed here are 32 T cell receptor beta chains from one sample, sequenced in a study of blood T cells in healthy people across ages. The use of a sample-barcoded 5' primer and a J-beta primer mix characterized a second PCR of roughly 6 to 11 cycles. TCRdb re-derived calls from the 5' RACE reads in MiXCR, one entry per CDR3 protein. The table has fewer than 2,000,000 distinct CDR3 sequences, approximately 32% seen once. Sequenced sample: blood. The receptors come from a woman aged 25 to 39 in good health.

The V gene is TRBV20-1, the J gene TRBJ2-1, with 10 positions matching TRBD2. The closer fit of TRBJ2-7 to the DNA end suggests the J call may be wrong. Germline lookup yields CDR1 DFQATT and CDR2 SNEGSKA (reference sequence). This CDR3 has 14 amino acids. The CDR3 DNA reads as TGCAGTGCTACTAGCGGGAGCTCCTACAATGAGCAGTACTTC. Amino acid sequence: CSATSGSSYNEQYF.

This chain links TRBV20-1 with TRBJ2-1, with 16 nucleotides matching TRBD2. The CDR3 is made up of 18 amino acids. V gave up 1 base and J gave up 7 bases; unmatched junction bases: 10. CDR1 and CDR2 (germline): DFQATT, SNEGSKA (reference sequence). CDR3 amino acids: CSARVPGTSGRAQNEQFF. The CDR3, as DNA: TGCAGTGCTAGAGTTCCCGGGACTAGCGGGAGGGCCCAGAATGAGCAGTTCTTC.

A few counts support this clonotype. The gene calls are TRBV3-1 and TRBJ2-3; D gene unclear. Between the trimmed V and J ends, which lost 2 bases and 4 bases, there was a span of 7 bases. Germline V CDR1 and CDR2: LGHDT, YNNKEL (reference sequence). This CDR3 comprises 13 residues. The DNA for the CDR3 is TGTGCCAGCAGCCAATCAATGGCAGATACGCAGTATTTT. Translated, it gives CASSQSMADTQYF.

As to this clonotype: A read error is possible here, since a much larger clone lies one base away. The V gene is TRBV12-3 or TRBV12-4, the J gene TRBJ2-1; no definite D call. CDR3 length: 10 amino acids. Trimming stripped 10 bases from V and 13 bases from J, with 14 bases between. The CDR3 sequence: CATRCGPQFF. The CDR3 nucleotides are TGTGCCACCCGGTGTGGCCCCCAGTTCTTC.

The chain recombines TRBV20-1 with TRBJ2-3; D perhaps matches TRBD1 (6 bases). The CDR3 consists of 15 residues. Germline CDR1 DFQATT, CDR2 SNEGSKA (reference sequence). Trimming cost V 3 bases and J 3 bases, with 16 bases left between them. CDR3 coding DNA: TGCAGTGCTAGCCTAACAGGGAGATTGACAGATACGCAGTATTTT. Protein sequence: CSASLTGRLTDTQYF.

This clonotype showed up just a few times. The chain recombines TRBV6-6 with TRBJ1-2; D remains ambiguous. Germline assignment: CDR1 MNHNY and CDR2 SVGAGI (reference sequence). The CDR3 totals 14 residues. The V and J ends lost 0 bases and 1 base respectively, with 6 bases between them. The CDR3 DNA is TGTGCCAGCAGTTACTCCGACAATAACTATGGCTACACCTTC. Residues: CASSYSDNNYGYTF.

This clonotype appeared a single time. V gene TRBV7-8 combines with J gene TRBJ2-1, with TRBD2 identical over 10 bases. The CDR3 is 17 amino acids. CDR1 and CDR2 from the germline V gene are SGHVS and FQNEAQ. Losses at the gene ends were 5 bases for V and 7 bases for J; bases not matched to a gene: 14. The CDR3 DNA is TGTGCCAGCAGCCCTGGGGCTAGCGGGAGTCCGGGTAATGAGCAGTTCTTC. As protein: CASSPGASGSPGNEQFF.

This rearrangement joins TRBV2 to TRBJ2-1, with 8 bases aligning to TRBD2. V lost 5 bases to trimming and J lost 9 bases; unmatched junction nucleotides: 9. From germline, CDR1 is SNHLY and CDR2 FYNNEI. CDR3 size: 14 residues. The CDR3 protein is CASSSRSGRLEQFF. Written as DNA, the CDR3 is TGTGCCAGCAGTTCCCGGAGCGGGAGACTTGAGCAGTTCTTC.

CDR3 amino acids: CASSPIGADKGYTF. CDR3 bases: TGTGCCAGCTCACCAATAGGCGCAGATAAAGGCTACACCTTC. V is TRBV18 and J is TRBJ1-2; the D is unclear. The CDR3 runs to 14 residues. The germline gives CDR1 KGHSH, CDR2 LQKENI. Trimming cost V 2 bases and J 8 bases, with 15 bases left between them.

The chain combines TRBV28 with TRBJ1-2; tentative D call: TRBD1 (6 bases). CDR1 MDHEN and CDR2 SYDVKM come from the germline V gene. V was shortened by 5 bases and J by 3 bases, with 16 bases between the two germline ends. This CDR3 region has 15 residues. The CDR3 here is CASSPLPGADYGYTF. The CDR3 region has the DNA TGTGCCAGCAGTCCCCTTCCGGGGGCGGACTATGGCTACACCTTC.

The chain combines TRBV29-1 with TRBJ1-1, with unresolved D. Trimming left V 7 bases short and J 2 bases short, with 14 bases between. This CDR3 is 13 amino acids long. Germline CDR1 reads SQVTM; CDR2 reads ANQGSEA. The CDR3 sequence is CSALSGENTEAFF. Here the CDR3 DNA reads TGCAGCGCACTTTCCGGGGAAAACACTGAAGCTTTCTTT.

The V call is TRBV3-1, the J call TRBJ2-2; the D gene could be TRBD1 or TRBD2 (6 bases each). The CDR3 covers 16 residues. V was cut by 3 bases and J by 6 bases, with 17 bases left in between. The V gene's germline CDR1 is LGHDT and CDR2 YNNKEL (reference sequence). CDR3 DNA sequence: TGTGCCAGCAGCCAGGGGACACCGGGGGTTCCCGGGGAGCTGTTTTTT. It yields the protein CASSQGTPGVPGELFF.

The CDR3 nucleotides are TGTGCCAGCAGCTCGGGACTCAACGAATCACCCCTCCACTTT. Its protein is CASSSGLNESPLHF. The rearrangement links TRBV3-1 to TRBJ1-6, with D possibly TRBD1 on 5 matching bases. CDR1 and CDR2 (germline): LGHDT, YNNKEL (reference sequence). The CDR3 is made up of 14 amino acids. V gave up 5 bases and J gave up 10 bases, with 15 bases separating them.

The chain couples TRBV7-3 to TRBJ2-1; TRBD2 aligns across 16 bases. Trimming took 3 bases from V and 12 from J; bases not matched to a gene: 8. The CDR3 spans 16 residues. Germline-derived CDR1 and CDR2 are SGHTA and FQGTGA. The CDR3 sequence: CASSFTGTSGGVGQFF. DNA of the CDR3: TGTGCCAGCAGCTTCACCGGGACTAGCGGGGGGGTTGGGCAGTTCTTC.

V and J are TRBV18 and TRBJ1-1; 7 positions agree with TRBD1. The CDR3 has 13 residues. Germline loops: CDR1 KGHSH, CDR2 LQKENI. V shed 6 bases and J 4 bases; nucleotides not matched to a gene: 5. The DNA for the CDR3 is TGTGCCAGCTCGGCGGGACAGAGCACTGAAGCTTTCTTT. Protein product: CASSAGQSTEAFF.

This clonotype turned up a few times. The chain joins TRBV20-1 to TRBJ2-5; the D gene is possibly TRBD1 (5 bases). Germline CDR1 reads DFQATT; CDR2 reads SNEGSKA (reference sequence). Trimming took off 6 bases at V and 4 bases at J, with 18 bases between the two ends. The CDR3 is made up of 14 amino acids. The CDR3 nucleotides are TGCAGTGCCCAATTCCCCGGCAGGGTAGAGACCCAGTACTTC. The encoded protein is CSAQFPGRVETQYF.

This CDR3 is CASSSQGTAFF. CDR3 in DNA: TGTGCCAGCAGTTCCCAGGGTACAGCTTTCTTT. The chain has TRBV2 and TRBJ1-1; perhaps TRBD1 as D (5 bases). Germline CDR1 is SNHLY and CDR2 is FYNNEI. The CDR3 consists of 11 residues. Trimming cost V 5 bases and J 10 bases, with 11 bases left between them.

The CDR3 DNA is TGTGCCAGCAGCTTAGGAGACAGGGGGTCTCCTGATGGCTACACCTTC. It codes for CASSLGDRGSPDGYTF. The chain carries TRBV7-2 and TRBJ1-2, with 9 bases lining up with TRBD1. Germline V gene lookup returns CDR1 SGHTA and CDR2 FQGNSA. This CDR3 spans 16 amino acids. V dropped 1 base and J dropped 6; count of bases not matched to a gene: 9.

V and J are TRBV12-3 or TRBV12-4 and TRBJ1-2, with no clear D. V was cut by 1 base and J by 4 bases, with 10 bases left in between. This CDR3 spans 14 amino acids. The CDR3 DNA is TGTGCCAGCAGTTTAGGAGAGGCCTCCTATGGCTACACCTTC. Translating it yields CASSLGEASYGYTF.

DNA of the CDR3: TGCAGCGTCGGGACAGGGGATGGGGACACTGAAGCTTTCTTT. It codes for CSVGTGDGDTEAFF. The chain employs TRBV29-1 and TRBJ1-1; 10 nucleotides agree with TRBD1. CDR1 is SQVTM, CDR2 ANQGSEA, per germline. The CDR3 covers 14 residues. After removal of 6 bases from V and 3 bases from J, the junction contained 7 bases not matched to a gene.

This chain links TRBV10-3 with TRBJ1-5, with D tentatively TRBD1 (5 bases). The CDR3 covers 15 residues. Germline CDR1 reads ENHRY; CDR2 reads SYGVKD. The V and J ends lost 7 bases and 1 base respectively, with 14 bases between them. The CDR3 DNA reads TGTGCCATCAAAGGAGGCAGGGACAGCAATCAGCCCCAGCATTTT. It codes for CAIKGGRDSNQPQHF.

This sequence joins TRBV5-5 and TRBJ2-1; maybe TRBD2 (5 bases). The CDR3 extends over 14 amino acids. V lost 8 bases and J lost 6, with 18 bases in between. Looked up from germline, CDR1 is SGHKS and CDR2 is YYEKEE (reference sequence). CDR3 sequence (DNA): TGTGCCAGTTCCAAACGGGGTAGCGCCAATGAGCAGTTCTTC. Translated: CASSKRGSANEQFF.

J is TRBJ1-2 and V is TRBV12-3 or TRBV12-4; D is perhaps TRBD1 (6 bases). Trimming stripped 5 bases from V and 3 bases from J, with 25 bases between. The CDR3 is 18 amino acids. The CDR3 reads CASSHHRDGGTTHYGYTF. The CDR3 region has the DNA TGTGCCAGCAGTCACCACCGCGATGGAGGGACAACCCACTATGGCTACACCTTC.

The rearrangement links TRBV6-1 to TRBJ2-3, with 8 bases that match TRBD1. The V gene end was trimmed by 3 bases and the J gene end by 4 bases; junction bases not matched to a gene: 9. The CDR3 has 16 amino acids. Germline V CDR1 and CDR2: MNHNS, SASEGT. CDR3 nucleotide sequence: TGTGCCAGCAGTGAGACAGGGGTGGGGGTCCCAGATACGCAGTATTTT. This sequence encodes CASSETGVGVPDTQYF.

This clonotype has just a few counts. The genes are TRBV20-1 and TRBJ2-5; 8 nucleotides match TRBD2. The J call is uncertain, as TRBJ2-7 better fits the DNA end. This CDR3 spans 14 amino acids. From germline, CDR1 is DFQATT and CDR2 SNEGSKA (reference sequence). CDR3: CSARDLRTSSEQYF. CDR3 nucleotide sequence: TGCAGTGCTAGAGATCTCCGGACTAGCTCCGAGCAGTACTTC.

This clonotype has a handful of counts. The J gene is TRBJ2-7, the V gene TRBV5-8; perhaps TRBD2 as D (6 bases). Germline V gene lookup returns CDR1 SGHTS and CDR2 YDEGEE. The CDR3 has 13 amino acids. V was pared by 7 bases and J by 3 bases, with 14 bases between. CDR3 in amino acids: CASEPRDFYEQYF. CDR3 nucleotide sequence: TGTGCCAGCGAGCCTCGGGACTTCTACGAGCAGTACTTC.

The chain is built from TRBV10-3 and TRBJ2-1, with TRBD1 matching 9 bases. V was pared by 4 bases and J by 6 bases, with 7 bases of the junction left unmatched. The germline V gene encodes CDR1 ENHRY and CDR2 SYGVKD. This CDR3 is built from 15 residues. The CDR3 nucleotides are TGTGCCATCAGTGCTGGGGGACAGGGAAGCAATGAGCAGTTCTTC. Its translation: CAISAGGQGSNEQFF.

This chain uses TRBV5-1 with TRBJ2-1; 7 nucleotides agree with TRBD2. With V trimmed by 4 bases and J by 5 bases, 9 bases remained unmatched. Germline assignment: CDR1 SGHRS and CDR2 YFSETQ. CDR3 size: 15 residues. CDR3 nucleotide sequence: TGCGCCAGCAGCGTACTAGCGAGAGGGAACAATGAGCAGTTCTTC. Its protein product is CASSVLARGNNEQFF.

This clonotype appeared many times. The J gene is TRBJ1-2, the V gene TRBV7-3; TRBD1 matches at 8 bases. This CDR3 spans 15 amino acids. V was pared by 1 base and J by 4 bases, with 5 bases of the junction left unmatched. Germline V lookup: CDR1 SGHTA, CDR2 FQGTGA. DNA for the CDR3: TGTGCCAGCAGCTTAAGACGGACAGGGCTCTATGGCTACACCTTC. Its protein product is CASSLRRTGLYGYTF.

The chain combines TRBV21-1 with TRBJ2-1; the table names TRBD2, a call not compared with the DNA. TRBV21-1 has pseudogene status. The CDR3 is made up of 16 amino acids. CDR3 DNA: TGTGCCAGCAGAGCTAGCGGGGAGATATCCTACGATGAGCAGTTCTTC. This sequence encodes CASRASGEISYDEQFF.

This chain uses TRBV29-1 with TRBJ2-7, with D tentatively TRBD1 (6 bases). The CDR3 has 13 amino acids. V was shortened by 4 bases and J by 1 base, with 11 bases between the two germline ends. Looked up from germline, CDR1 is SQVTM and CDR2 is ANQGSEA. This CDR3 is CSVADRKSYEQYF. The CDR3, as DNA: TGCAGCGTTGCGGACAGAAAATCCTACGAGCAGTACTTC.

This clonotype was picked up a small number of times. The chain employs TRBV5-1 and TRBJ2-1, with unresolved D. Germline CDR1 is SGHRS and CDR2 is YFSETQ. This CDR3 contains 14 residues. V lost 1 base to trimming and J lost 8 bases, with 13 bases between them. The CDR3: CASSLRGILDEQFF. The CDR3 bases are TGCGCCAGCAGCTTGCGCGGTATTCTGGATGAGCAGTTCTTC. Using reference TRBV5-1 and TRBJ2-1 for the parts outside the CDR3, the full variable domain is KAGVTQTPRYLIKTRGQQVTLSCSPISGHRSVSWYQQTPGQGLQFLFEYFSETQRNKGNFPGRFSGRQFSNSRSEMNVSTLELGDSALYLCASSLRGILDEQFFGPGTRLTVL.